This TCR beta chain was observed in a study of cytomegalovirus exposure and HLA in healthy donors. Across the whole study: In a previous analysis, about 100 million unique TCR beta sequences were found from roughly 180 million T cells.

This PCR relied on a set of 60 Vbeta primers and 13 Jbeta primers. In the original workflow: Roughly 80 million unique TCR beta chains, 8.5 million to 14 million shared, were counted in a later analysis. Generated by immunoSEQ multiplex PCR, the TCRdb table keeps only in-frame clones and is missing some. The V and J calls and the clone size are those of that table, but D and trimming were determined from the DNA. The sample has approximately 99,000 clones; 79% are singletons. The ends lost 3 bases at V and 7 bases at J; junction bases unmatched: 10. This CDR3 spans 16 amino acids. Germline V lookup: CDR1 SGHTA, CDR2 FQGNSA.

The material sequenced was PBMCs. The chain is built from TRBV7-2 and TRBJ1-5; the match to TRBD1 covers 9 bases. This TCR derives from a male donor in good health and CMV-seropositive. The CDR3 reads CASSFSDRGQQQPQHF. CDR3 bases: TGTGCCAGCAGCTTTTCGGACAGGGGCCAACAACAGCCCCAGCATTTT.